This record concerns one TCR beta chain sequence. Antigen: not known. The PCR had 60 Vbeta and 13 Jbeta primers. Clones were read by immunoSEQ multiplex PCR, and TCRdb kept only the in-frame ones, dropping some. Among about 160,000 clones listed, almost 85% were seen once. The sample is drawn from a study of cytomegalovirus exposure and HLA in healthy donors. Germline CDR1 SNHLY, CDR2 FYNNEI. The CDR3 is made up of 15 amino acids. V lost 6 bases, J lost 10 bases, and 22 bases lay in between. Whole-study findings and limits: Most of the CMV-associated TCR beta chains (in a later analysis) appeared to be HLA-restricted.

Input material: PBMCs. This TCR came from a man younger than 40 in good health and CMV-seronegative. The chain links TRBV2 to TRBJ2-1; TRBD1 might be the D (8 bases). As DNA, the CDR3 is TGTGCCAGCAGCTCGCTAGGACAGGGACTACGAGAGCAGTTCTTC. This translates into CASSSLGQGLREQFF. The whole variable domain, remainder taken from reference TRBV2 and TRBJ2-1, is EPEVTQTPSHQVTQMGQEVILRCVPISNHLYFYWYRQILGQKVEFLVSFYNNEISEKSEIFDDQFSVERPDGSNFTLKIRSTKLEDSAMYFCASSSLGQGLREQFFGPGTRLTVL.